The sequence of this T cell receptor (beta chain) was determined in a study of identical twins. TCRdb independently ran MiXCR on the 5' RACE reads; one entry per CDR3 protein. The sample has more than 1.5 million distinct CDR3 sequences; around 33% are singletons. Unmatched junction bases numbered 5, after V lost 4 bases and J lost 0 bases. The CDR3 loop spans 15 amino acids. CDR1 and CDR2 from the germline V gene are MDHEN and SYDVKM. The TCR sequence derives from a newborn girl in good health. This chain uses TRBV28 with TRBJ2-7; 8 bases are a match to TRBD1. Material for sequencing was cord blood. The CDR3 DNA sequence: TGTGCCAGCAGTTCCCAGGGGGCGAGCTCCTACGAGCAGTACTTC. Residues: CASSSQGASSYEQYF.